This entry concerns a single T cell receptor (beta chain). Its target is not known. In each sample, about 0.95-11 million cryopreserved PBMC were present before DNA extraction. At survey level, the immunoSEQ assay was run in its v3.0 version. Assay used: immunoSEQ multiplex PCR; TCRdb lists only in-frame clones, some missing. This table holds 30,000 to 40,000 clones, approximately 86% found once. The germline CDR1 and CDR2 sequences are SGDLS and YYNGEE. The V gene lost 5 bases and the J gene lost 0 bases, with 9 bases spanning the gap. This CDR3 contains 14 residues. The data belong to a study of long-term antiretroviral therapy in people with HIV. Findings and caveats of the study: The clones with expansion before ART were dominant in the repertoire at all time points. Controls showed broader CDR3 length ranges than did the HIV repertoires.

The TCR comes from a woman aged 18-29 years with HIV. The chain uses TRBV9 and TRBJ1-3; D gene uncertain. The sequencing used unsorted PBMCs, collected just before starting antiretroviral therapy. CDR3 loop: CASRAAASGNTIYF. The DNA of the CDR3 is TGTGCCAGCAGGGCAGCAGCCTCTGGAAACACCATATATTTT.